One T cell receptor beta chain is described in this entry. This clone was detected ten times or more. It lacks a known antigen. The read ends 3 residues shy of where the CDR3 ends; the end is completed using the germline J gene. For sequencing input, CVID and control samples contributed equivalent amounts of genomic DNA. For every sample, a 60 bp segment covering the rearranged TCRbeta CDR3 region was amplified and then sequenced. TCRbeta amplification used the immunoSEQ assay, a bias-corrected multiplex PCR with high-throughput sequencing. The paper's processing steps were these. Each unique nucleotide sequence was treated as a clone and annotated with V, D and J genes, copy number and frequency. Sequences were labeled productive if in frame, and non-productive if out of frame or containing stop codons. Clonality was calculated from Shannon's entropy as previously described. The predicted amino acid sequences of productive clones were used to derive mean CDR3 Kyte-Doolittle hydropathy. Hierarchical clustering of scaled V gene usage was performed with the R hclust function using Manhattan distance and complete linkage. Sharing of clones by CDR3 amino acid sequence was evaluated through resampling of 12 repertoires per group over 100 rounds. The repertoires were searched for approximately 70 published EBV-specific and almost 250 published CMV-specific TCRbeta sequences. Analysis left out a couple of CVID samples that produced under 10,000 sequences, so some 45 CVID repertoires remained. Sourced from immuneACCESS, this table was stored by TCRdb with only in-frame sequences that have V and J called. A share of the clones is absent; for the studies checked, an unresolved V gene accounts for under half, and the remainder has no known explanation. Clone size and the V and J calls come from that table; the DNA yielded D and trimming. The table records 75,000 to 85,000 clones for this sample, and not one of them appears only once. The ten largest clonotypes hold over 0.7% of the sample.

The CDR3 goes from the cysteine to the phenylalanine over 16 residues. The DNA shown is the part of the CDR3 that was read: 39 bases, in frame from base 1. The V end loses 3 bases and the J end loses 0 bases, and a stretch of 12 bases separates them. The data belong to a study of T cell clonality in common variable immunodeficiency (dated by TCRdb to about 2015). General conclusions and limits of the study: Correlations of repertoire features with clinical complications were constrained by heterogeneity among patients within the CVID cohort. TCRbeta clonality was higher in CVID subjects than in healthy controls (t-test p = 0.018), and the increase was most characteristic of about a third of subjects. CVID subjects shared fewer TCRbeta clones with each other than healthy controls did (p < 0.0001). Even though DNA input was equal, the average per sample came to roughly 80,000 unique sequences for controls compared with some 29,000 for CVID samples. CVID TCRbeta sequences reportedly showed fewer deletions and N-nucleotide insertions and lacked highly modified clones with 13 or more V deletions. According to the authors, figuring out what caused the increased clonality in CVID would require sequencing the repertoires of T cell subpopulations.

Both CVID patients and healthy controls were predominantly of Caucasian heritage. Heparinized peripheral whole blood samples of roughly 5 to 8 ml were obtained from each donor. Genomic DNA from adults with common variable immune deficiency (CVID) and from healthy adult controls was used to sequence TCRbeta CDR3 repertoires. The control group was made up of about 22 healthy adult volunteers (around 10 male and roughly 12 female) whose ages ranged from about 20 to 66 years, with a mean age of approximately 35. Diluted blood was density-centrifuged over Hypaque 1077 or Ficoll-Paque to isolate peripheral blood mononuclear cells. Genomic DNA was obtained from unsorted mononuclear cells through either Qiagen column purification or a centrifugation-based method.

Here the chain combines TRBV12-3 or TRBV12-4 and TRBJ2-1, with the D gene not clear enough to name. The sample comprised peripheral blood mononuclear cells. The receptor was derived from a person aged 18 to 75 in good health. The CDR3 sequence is CASSFRSIASYNEQFF. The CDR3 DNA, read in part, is TGTGCCAGCAGTTTTAGGTCAATAGCCTCCTACAATGAG.